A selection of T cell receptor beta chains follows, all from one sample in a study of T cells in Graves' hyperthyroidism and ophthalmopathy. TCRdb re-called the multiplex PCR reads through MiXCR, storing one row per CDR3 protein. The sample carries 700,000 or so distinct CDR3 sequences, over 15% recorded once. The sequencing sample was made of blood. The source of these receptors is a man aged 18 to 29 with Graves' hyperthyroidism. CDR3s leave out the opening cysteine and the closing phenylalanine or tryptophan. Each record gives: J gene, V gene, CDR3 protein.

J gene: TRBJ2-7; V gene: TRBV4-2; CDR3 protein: ASSPYSGIGSHEQY
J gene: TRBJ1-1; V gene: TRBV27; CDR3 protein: ASSPTLILDLGAF
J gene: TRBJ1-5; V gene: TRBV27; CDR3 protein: ASSLGHSNQPQH
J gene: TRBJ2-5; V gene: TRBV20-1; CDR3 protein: SARAWWKDWVSETQY
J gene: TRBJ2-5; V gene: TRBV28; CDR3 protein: ASSPTTGREETQY
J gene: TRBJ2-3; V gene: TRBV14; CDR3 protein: ASSLRYPGLAGSTDTQY
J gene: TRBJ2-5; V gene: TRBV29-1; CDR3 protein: SVEARKHLGTSEYRETQY
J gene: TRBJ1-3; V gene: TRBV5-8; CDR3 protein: ASSTRTRDSSPGNTIY
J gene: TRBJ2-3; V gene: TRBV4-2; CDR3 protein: ASSQEQGSSTDTQY
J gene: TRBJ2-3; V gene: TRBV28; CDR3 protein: ASISGGLAGTDTQY
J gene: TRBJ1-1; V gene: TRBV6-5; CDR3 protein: ASSYGRRINTEAF
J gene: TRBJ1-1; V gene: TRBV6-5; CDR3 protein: ASSYSGAVKNTEAF
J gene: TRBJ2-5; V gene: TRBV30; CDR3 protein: AWSNFPDSGGQTQY
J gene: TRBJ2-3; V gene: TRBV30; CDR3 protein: AWRALWWDRTDTQY
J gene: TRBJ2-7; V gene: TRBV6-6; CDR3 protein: ASSYSPGQGEQY
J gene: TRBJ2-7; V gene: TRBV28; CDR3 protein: ASTILAGGSYEQY
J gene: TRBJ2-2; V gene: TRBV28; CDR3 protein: ASSHLWEPTGELF
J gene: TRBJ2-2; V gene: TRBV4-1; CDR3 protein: ASSRGIGRVVGELF
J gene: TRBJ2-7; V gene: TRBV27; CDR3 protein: ASRKPGQGTYEQY
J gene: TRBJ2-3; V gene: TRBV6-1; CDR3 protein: ASSEDGRQTQY
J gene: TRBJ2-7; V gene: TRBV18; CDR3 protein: ASSPMDLYEQY
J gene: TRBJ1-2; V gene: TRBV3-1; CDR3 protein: ASSHRDRGYGYT
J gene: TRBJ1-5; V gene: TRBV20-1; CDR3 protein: SGRDGNQPQH
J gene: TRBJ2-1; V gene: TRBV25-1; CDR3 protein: ASSNDMGRSYNEQF
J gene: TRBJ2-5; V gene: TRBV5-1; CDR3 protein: ASSLAQGPNQETQY
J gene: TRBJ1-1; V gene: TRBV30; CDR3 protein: AWTYVENTEAF
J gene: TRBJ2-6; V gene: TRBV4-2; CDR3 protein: ASSHNLGQGAGANVLT
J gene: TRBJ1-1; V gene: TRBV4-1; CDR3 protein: ASSQLRTDLNTEAF
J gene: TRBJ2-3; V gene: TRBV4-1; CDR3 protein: ASSQEFELTSTDTQY
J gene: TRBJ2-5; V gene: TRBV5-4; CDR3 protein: ASSLRGAALGTQY
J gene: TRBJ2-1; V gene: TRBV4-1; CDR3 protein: ASSQDGRGHYNEQF
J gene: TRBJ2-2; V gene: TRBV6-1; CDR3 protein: ASNLGNTGELF
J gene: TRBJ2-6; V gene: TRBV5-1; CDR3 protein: ASSSGLSWANVLT
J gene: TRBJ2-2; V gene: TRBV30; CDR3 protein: AWSGRSTGELF
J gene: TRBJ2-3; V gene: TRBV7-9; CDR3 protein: ASQLSGRDTQY
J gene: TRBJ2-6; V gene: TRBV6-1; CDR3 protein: ASTSSSGANVLT
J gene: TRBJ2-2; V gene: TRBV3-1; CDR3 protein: ASSQDGAGPWNTGELF
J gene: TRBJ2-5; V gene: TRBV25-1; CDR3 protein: ASGPENQETQY
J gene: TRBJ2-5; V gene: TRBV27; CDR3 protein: ASSLGQAPQETQY
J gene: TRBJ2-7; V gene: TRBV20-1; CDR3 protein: SAPGLAGNSRSYEQY
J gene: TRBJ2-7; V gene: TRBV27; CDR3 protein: ASSPGLIYYEQY
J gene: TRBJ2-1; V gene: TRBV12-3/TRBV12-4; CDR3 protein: ASFNSGNNEQF
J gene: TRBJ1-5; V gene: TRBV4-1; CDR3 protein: ASSQDSAPPYSNQPQH
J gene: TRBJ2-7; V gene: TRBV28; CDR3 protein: ASSFTPGARYEQY
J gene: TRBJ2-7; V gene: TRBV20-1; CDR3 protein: SATGTSGSTPYEQY
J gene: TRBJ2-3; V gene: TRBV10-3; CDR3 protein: AISGRLAVPDTQY
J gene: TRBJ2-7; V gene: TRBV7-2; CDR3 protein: ASSPVRNGQY
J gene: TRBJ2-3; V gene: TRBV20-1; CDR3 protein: SATPGASRTDTQY